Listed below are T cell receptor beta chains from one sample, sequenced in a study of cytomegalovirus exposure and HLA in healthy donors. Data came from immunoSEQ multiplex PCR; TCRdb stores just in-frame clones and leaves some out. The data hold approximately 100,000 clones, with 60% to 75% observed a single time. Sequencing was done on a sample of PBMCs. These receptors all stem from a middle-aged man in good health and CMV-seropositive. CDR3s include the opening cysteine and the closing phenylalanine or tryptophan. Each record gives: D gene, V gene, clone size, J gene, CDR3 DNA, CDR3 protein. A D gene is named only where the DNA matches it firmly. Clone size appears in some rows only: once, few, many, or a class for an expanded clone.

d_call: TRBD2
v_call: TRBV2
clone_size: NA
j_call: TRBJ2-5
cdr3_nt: TGTGCCAGCAGTGGGTCCGGCGGAGGGTCTTTTAGCGGGAGTGTCGAGACCCAGTACTTC
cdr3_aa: CASSGSGGGSFSGSVETQYF

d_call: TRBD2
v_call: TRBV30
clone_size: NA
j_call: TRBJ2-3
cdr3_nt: TGTGCCTGGAGCGGGGAGGGAGATACGCAGTATTTT
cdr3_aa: CAWSGEGDTQYF

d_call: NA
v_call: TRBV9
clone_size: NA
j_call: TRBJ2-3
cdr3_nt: TGTGCCAGCAGCGTAGAAGGGAGCTCAGATACGCAGTATTTT
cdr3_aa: CASSVEGSSDTQYF

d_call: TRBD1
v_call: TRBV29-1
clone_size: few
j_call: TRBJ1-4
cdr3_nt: TGCAGCGTTTACATGGGACAGGGACTGTTTTTT
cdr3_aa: CSVYMGQGLFF

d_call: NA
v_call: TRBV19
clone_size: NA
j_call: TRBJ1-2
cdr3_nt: TGTGCCAGTAGGGCCGGGTCAATCTACACCTTC
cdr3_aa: CASRAGSIYTF

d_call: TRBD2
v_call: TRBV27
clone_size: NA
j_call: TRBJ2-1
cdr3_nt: TGTGCCAGCAGTCCGGGACTAGCGGGAGGGGATGAGCAGTTCTTC
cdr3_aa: CASSPGLAGGDEQFF

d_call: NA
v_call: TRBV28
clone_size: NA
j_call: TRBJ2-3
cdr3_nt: TGTGCCAGCAGTCTTATGACAGATACGCAGTATTTT
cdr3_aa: CASSLMTDTQYF

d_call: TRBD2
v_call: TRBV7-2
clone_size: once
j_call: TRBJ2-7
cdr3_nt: TGTGCCAGCAGCTTAACGGGAGGTTCCTACGAGCAGTACTTC
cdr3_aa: CASSLTGGSYEQYF

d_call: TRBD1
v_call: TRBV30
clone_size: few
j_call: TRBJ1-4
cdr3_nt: TGTGCCTGGAGTGTAGCAGGGGGAGAAAAACTGTTTTTT
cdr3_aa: CAWSVAGGEKLFF

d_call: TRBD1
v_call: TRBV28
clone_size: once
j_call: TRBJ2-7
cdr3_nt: TGTGCCAGCAGTTTATGGGGAGGACAGGGTGCCGAGCAGTACTTC
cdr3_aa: CASSLWGGQGAEQYF

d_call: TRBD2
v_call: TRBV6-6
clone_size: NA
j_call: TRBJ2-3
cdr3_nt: TGTGCCAGCTTGGCGGGAGGGCCTGATACGCAGTATTTT
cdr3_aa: CASLAGGPDTQYF

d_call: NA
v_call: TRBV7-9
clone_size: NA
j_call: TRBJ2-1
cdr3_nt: TGTGCCAGCAGCTCTTTAAAAGGGAGAGACAATGAGCAGTTCTTC
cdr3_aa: CASSSLKGRDNEQFF